Listed here are 20 T cell receptor beta chains from one sample, sequenced in a study of T-cell reconstitution after alpha-beta-depleted transplantation in children. The TCRbeta library incorporated unique molecular identifiers. A single record per CDR3 protein comes from TCRdb applying MiXCR to the PCR reads. The sample consists of under 20,000 distinct CDR3 sequences, 10% to 15% of them appearing once. Here the sequenced sample was PBMCs, mostly from graft donor cells, taken 60 days after TCRalphabeta/CD19-depleted stem cell transplant. These TCRs come from a female patient aged 2-15 years who had a stem cell transplant for congenital amegakaryocytic thrombocytopenia, so the T cells may come from the graft donor.

This clonotype was detected many times. The J gene is TRBJ1-2, the V gene TRBV29-1; D is perhaps TRBD1 (6 bases). Germline assignment: CDR1 SQVTM and CDR2 ANQGSEA. Trimming stripped 4 bases from V and 4 bases from J, with 16 bases between. CDR3 length: 14 residues. CDR3 region: CSVVGGETSYGYTF. In DNA form, the CDR3 reads TGCAGCGTTGTGGGGGGCGAGACAAGCTATGGCTACACCTTC.

This clonotype was seen more than once but under ten times. This chain uses TRBV2 with TRBJ2-1; 8 bases line up with TRBD2. Germline trimming cut 7 bases from V and 4 bases from J; bases unmatched to any gene: 3. Germline CDR1 and CDR2: SNHLY and FYNNEI. The length of the CDR3 is 13 residues. CDR3 bases: TGTGCCAGCACTAGCGGGTATTACAATGAGCAGTTCTTC. Its protein product is CASTSGYYNEQFF.

This chain connects TRBV27 to TRBJ2-3, with 7 bases aligning to TRBD2. Germline V CDR1 and CDR2: MNHEY, SMNVEV (reference sequence). V trimming: 2 bases; J trimming: 4 bases; junction bases outside the gene matches: 9. This CDR3 is 16 amino acids long. Written as DNA, the CDR3 is TGTGCCAGCAGTTTAGGGACTATCGGGAGAGCAGATACGCAGTATTTT. It translates to CASSLGTIGRADTQYF.

The table lists this clonotype with many counts. This chain joins TRBV28 and TRBJ2-3; D possibly corresponds to TRBD1 (5 bases). V shed 5 bases and J shed 5 bases, with 20 bases lying between them. Germline-derived CDR1 and CDR2 are MDHEN and SYDVKM. CDR3 length: 16 amino acids. The CDR3 bases are TGTGCCAGCAGTCCCCGGGTCTTCAGGGTGAAAGATACGCAGTATTTT. Its protein product is CASSPRVFRVKDTQYF.

This chain links TRBV5-4 with TRBJ2-7; no firm D call. Looked up from germline, CDR1 is SGHNT and CDR2 is YYREEE (reference sequence). V lost 1 base to trimming and J lost 2 bases, with 10 bases between them. The CDR3 runs 14 residues. The CDR3 reads CASSLRPSPYEQYF. CDR3 DNA sequence: TGTGCCAGCAGCTTGCGGCCAAGTCCCTACGAGCAGTACTTC.

The chain is built from TRBV2 and TRBJ2-5; D is undetermined. Germline CDR1 reads SNHLY; CDR2 reads FYNNEI. There are 10 residues in the CDR3. Trimming pared 2 bases from V and 7 bases from J, leaving 2 bases between. CDR3 in amino acids: CASSERTQYF. CDR3 in DNA: TGTGCCAGCAGTGAACGGACCCAGTACTTC.

V gene TRBV7-8 combines with J gene TRBJ1-1; D gene ambiguous. The CDR3 runs 16 residues. V lost 3 bases to trimming and J lost 6 bases, with 20 bases between them. Germline values: CDR1 SGHVS, CDR2 FQNEAQ. CDR3 nucleotide sequence: TGTGCCAGCAGCTTCCTCGGCGGGGTGGCTGCTGCTGAAGCTTTCTTT. Its translation is CASSFLGGVAAAEAFF.

The sample holds many counts of this clonotype. This chain joins TRBV20-1 and TRBJ1-2, with D unresolved. This CDR3 comprises 10 residues. The germline V gene encodes CDR1 DFQATT and CDR2 SNEGSKA (reference sequence). Trimming pared 6 bases from V and 2 bases from J, leaving 4 bases between. The CDR3 DNA is TGCAGTGCCCGAAACTATGGCTACACCTTC. It codes for CSARNYGYTF.

This clonotype has ten or more counts. The chain carries TRBV20-1 and TRBJ2-7, with TRBD2 identical over 8 bases. After removal of 5 bases from V and 2 bases from J, the junction contained 8 bases not matched to a gene. The CDR3 is 14 residues long. Per germline, CDR1 DFQATT and CDR2 SNEGSKA (reference sequence). The CDR3 DNA is TGCAGTGCTTCGAGCGGGAGTAGGACCTACGAGCAGTACTTC. This sequence encodes CSASSGSRTYEQYF.

This clonotype appeared many times. The chain has TRBV15 and TRBJ2-7; D may be TRBD1 or TRBD2 (5 bases each). Per the germline V gene, CDR1 is LNHNV and CDR2 is YYDKDF (reference sequence). V was cut by 0 bases and J by 1 base, with 16 bases left in between. This CDR3 has 17 amino acids. In DNA form, the CDR3 reads TGTGCCACCAGCAGAGATGTCACCCGGGACCATTCCTACGAGCAGTACTTC. It specifies CATSRDVTRDHSYEQYF.

This clonotype showed up many times. The gene calls are TRBV11-2 and TRBJ2-3; TRBD1 agrees at 7 bases. This CDR3 is built from 16 residues. Germline assignment: CDR1 SGHAT and CDR2 FQNNGV. Trimming took 2 bases from V and 2 from J; bases not matched to a gene: 7. The CDR3 coding sequence is TGTGCCAGCAGCTTACAGGGGGTGAAAGACACAGATACGCAGTATTTT. Its translation: CASSLQGVKDTDTQYF. Full variable domain (remainder filled in from reference TRBV11-2 and TRBJ2-3): EAGVAQSPRYKIIEKRQSVAFWCNPISGHATLYWYQQILGQGPKLLIQFQNNGVVDDSQLPKDRFSAERLKGVDSTLKIQPAKLEDSAVYLCASSLQGVKDTDTQYFGPGTRLTVL.

The rearrangement uses TRBV7-2 and TRBJ2-3; TRBD2 is a possible D gene (5 bases). Between the trimmed V and J ends, which lost 1 base and 0 bases, there was a span of 8 bases. This CDR3 region has 15 residues. The V gene's germline CDR1 is SGHTA and CDR2 FQGNSA. This CDR3 is CASSLVAGSTDTQYF. The CDR3 DNA is TGTGCCAGCAGCTTAGTTGCGGGTAGCACAGATACGCAGTATTTT.

This clonotype was detected many times. The chain combines TRBV27 with TRBJ1-5, with 7 bases fitting TRBD1. Germline loops: CDR1 MNHEY, CDR2 SMNVEV (reference sequence). This CDR3 contains 14 residues. Trimming at V came to 6 bases and at J to 1 base, leaving 3 bases not matched to a gene. CDR3 loop: CASSPQGSNQPQHF. CDR3 nucleotide sequence: TGTGCCAGCAGCCCACAGGGGAGCAATCAGCCCCAGCATTTT.

This clonotype was picked up many times. The chain joins TRBV5-1 to TRBJ2-1; TRBD2 matches 11 bases. CDR3 length equals 19 residues. The V segment lost 5 bases and the J segment 8 bases; nucleotides outside the gene matches: 21. CDR1 SGHRS and CDR2 YFSETQ come from the germline V gene. In nucleotides, the CDR3 is TGCGCCAGCAGTCGAATTAGCGGGAGGGCCTTCTATCGGATCGATGAGCAGTTCTTC. Its protein is CASSRISGRAFYRIDEQFF.

Many counts were recorded for this clonotype. J is TRBJ2-7 and V is TRBV5-1, with TRBD1 as a possible D gene (5 bases). The V end was cut by 2 bases, the J end by 2 bases, with 20 bases between. The germline V gene has CDR1 SGHRS and CDR2 YFSETQ. The CDR3 has 17 amino acids. CDR3 sequence (DNA): TGCGCCAGCAGCTTCCCCCAGGCAGGGCGAAACACCTACGAGCAGTACTTC. It encodes CASSFPQAGRNTYEQYF.

This clonotype was seen ten or more times. Here the CDR3 DNA reads TGTGCCAGCAGTGCGGCCCGGGAGGGGACCCAGTACTTC. Encoded protein: CASSAAREGTQYF. The chain links TRBV2 to TRBJ2-5; 8 positions match TRBD2. The CDR3 is made up of 13 amino acids. Germline CDR1 reads SNHLY; CDR2 reads FYNNEI. Losses at the gene ends were 4 bases for V and 7 bases for J; bases not matched to a gene: 5.

The table lists this clonotype with a count of one. With a much larger clone just one base away, this may be a read error. This chain joins TRBV24-1 and TRBJ2-7; possibly TRBD1 for D (5 bases). Germline V gives CDR1 KGHDR, CDR2 SFDVKD. The CDR3 is 16 amino acids. The V end was cut by 0 bases, the J end by 2 bases, with 13 bases between. CDR3 amino acids: CATSDLRQGTPYEQYF. The CDR3 nucleotides read TGTGCCACCAGTGATTTGCGGCAGGGTACACCCTACGAGCAGTACTTC.

This clonotype appeared many times. The V and J genes are TRBV10-3 and TRBJ2-1; 13 nucleotides align to TRBD2. There are 15 residues in the CDR3. V shed 6 bases, J shed 8 bases, and the junction held 7 bases outside the gene matches. The germline V gene encodes CDR1 ENHRY and CDR2 SYGVKD. As DNA, the CDR3 is TGTGCCATCAGGGAACTAGCGGGAGGGCTTTATGAGCAGTTCTTC. Encoded protein: CAIRELAGGLYEQFF.

This clonotype has at least ten counts. The J gene is TRBJ2-1, the V gene TRBV9; D is perhaps TRBD2 (5 bases). The CDR3 loop spans 15 amino acids. The germline V gene has CDR1 SGDLS and CDR2 YYNGEE. The ends were cut back, 2 bases at V and 5 bases at J, with 14 bases in the middle. CDR3 DNA: TGTGCCAGCAGCGTCACCCCCACTAGGGACAATGAGCAGTTCTTC. Amino acid sequence: CASSVTPTRDNEQFF.

In this sample, this clonotype is medium-sized. The DNA for the CDR3 is TGTGCCAGCAGCCCACCTACTAGCGGGGAGACCCAGTACTTC. Translating it yields CASSPPTSGETQYF. This rearrangement joins TRBV7-2 to TRBJ2-5; TRBD2 matches 9 bases. This CDR3 has 14 amino acids. V shed 5 bases, J shed 5 bases, and the junction held 6 bases outside the gene matches. CDR1 and CDR2 (germline): SGHTA, FQGNSA.